A selection of T cell receptor beta chains follows, all from one sample in a study of long-term antiretroviral therapy in people with HIV. Sequencing used immunoSEQ multiplex PCR; TCRdb keeps in-frame clones, though not all of them. The sample comprises around 25,000 clones, around 84% of which are singletons, and 5.7% rests with the top ten. The sample was unsorted PBMCs, taken 4.4 years after starting antiretroviral therapy. The origin of the receptors is a man aged 25-45 years with HIV. CDR3s include the opening cysteine and the closing phenylalanine or tryptophan. Fields, in order: J gene, D gene, clone size, V gene, CDR3 protein, CDR3 DNA. D genes are given only for firm matches. The size entry is marked missing in some rows and otherwise reads once, few, many or a size class.

TRBJ2-7 | TRBD1 | NA | TRBV15 | CATSDDRTGYYEQYF | TGTGCCACCAGCGACGACCGGACAGGGTACTACGAGCAGTACTTC
TRBJ2-2 | NA | NA | TRBV7-7 | CASSAGGELFF | TGTGCTAGCAGCGCGGGAGGGGAGCTGTTTTTT
TRBJ2-7 | NA | few | TRBV19 | CASSSRYEQYF | TGTGCCAGTAGTTCAAGGTACGAGCAGTACTTC
TRBJ1-1 | NA | NA | TRBV12-5 | CASGLENTEAFF | TGTGCTAGTGGTTTGGAGAACACTGAAGCTTTCTTT
TRBJ1-2 | NA | NA | TRBV6-5 | CASSLNVNIYGYTF | TGTGCCAGCAGTTTGAACGTAAACATCTATGGCTACACCTTC
TRBJ1-1 | NA | NA | TRBV6-5 | CASHTGTTEAFF | TGTGCCAGCCACACAGGGACCACTGAAGCTTTCTTT
TRBJ2-1 | TRBD2 | NA | TRBV4-3 | CASSQEVGGRTDGLFF | TGCGCCAGCAGCCAAGAAGTCGGCGGGAGGACAGATGGGTTGTTCTTC
TRBJ2-5 | NA | NA | TRBV27 | CASSPTLGGGETQYF | TGTGCCAGCAGTCCTACCCTAGGTGGGGGAGAGACCCAGTACTTC
TRBJ1-5 | NA | NA | TRBV28 | CASSLEEMRNSNQPQHF | TGTGCCAGCAGTTTAGAGGAGATGAGGAATAGCAATCAGCCCCAGCATTTT
TRBJ1-2 | TRBD1 | NA | TRBV5-1 | CASKNTGTDYGYTF | TGCGCCAGCAAAAACACCGGGACAGACTATGGCTACACCTTC
TRBJ2-7 | NA | NA | TRBV27 | CASSQGQGGYEQYF | TGTGCCAGCAGTCAAGGACAGGGAGGGTACGAGCAGTACTTC
TRBJ2-7 | TRBD1 | NA | TRBV28 | CASSLSGQESYEQYF | TGTGCCAGTTCGTTATCGGGACAGGAATCCTACGAGCAGTACTTC
TRBJ1-2 | NA | NA | TRBV6-6 | CASSYPLPQVPWGYTF | TGTGCCAGCAGTTATCCTCTGCCTCAAGTGCCCTGGGGCTACACCTTC
TRBJ1-6 | TRBD1 | NA | TRBV7-9 | CASSLDGGGNSPLHF | TGTGCCAGCAGCTTAGATGGAGGGGGCAATTCACCCCTCCACTTT
TRBJ2-7 | TRBD2 | NA | TRBV27 | CASSLIGTSGGAPYEQYF | TGTGCCAGCAGTTTAATCGGGACTAGCGGGGGGGCCCCATACGAGCAGTACTTC
TRBJ2-6 | NA | NA | TRBV7-9 | CASSFDSGANVLTF | TGTGCCAGCAGCTTCGACTCCGGGGCCAACGTCCTGACTTTC
TRBJ2-7 | NA | NA | TRBV18 | CASSSPPDPLEQYF | TGTGCCAGCTCATCCCCCCCGGACCCCTTGGAGCAGTACTTC
TRBJ1-5 | TRBD1 | NA | TRBV27 | CASSSRPDRGREPQHF | TGTGCCAGCAGTTCCCGCCCGGACAGGGGGCGGGAGCCCCAGCATTTT
TRBJ2-6 | NA | NA | TRBV28 | CASSFWVSGANVLTF | TGTGCCAGCAGTTTTTGGGTTTCTGGGGCCAACGTCCTGACTTTC
TRBJ1-4 | NA | NA | TRBV11-2 | CASSPLPGQPEKLFF | TGTGCCAGCAGCCCATTACCCGGGCAGCCCGAAAAACTGTTTTTT
TRBJ2-7 | TRBD1 | NA | TRBV5-4 | CASSLRTGGSEQYF | TGTGCCAGCAGCTTGAGGACAGGGGGCTCCGAGCAGTACTTC
TRBJ2-7 | TRBD1 | few | TRBV19 | CASRDRTDEQYF | TGTGCCAGTAGGGACAGGACTGACGAGCAGTACTTC
TRBJ2-7 | TRBD1 | NA | TRBV4-1 | CASSQEGQGNEQYF | TGCGCCAGCAGCCAGGAGGGACAGGGCAACGAGCAGTACTTC
TRBJ1-1 | TRBD1 | NA | TRBV6-1 | CASRQGWDTEAFF | TGTGCCAGCAGACAGGGGTGGGACACTGAAGCTTTCTTT
TRBJ1-5 | NA | once | TRBV27 | CASSLRGNQPQHF | TGTGCCAGCAGTTTAAGGGGCAATCAGCCCCAGCATTTT
TRBJ1-1 | NA | NA | TRBV5-1 | CASSLTPGPDRRTEAFF | TGCGCCAGCAGCTTGACCCCTGGACCGGATCGGAGGACTGAAGCTTTCTTT
TRBJ1-4 | TRBD1 | once | TRBV27 | CASRSGGLATNEKLFF | TGTGCCAGCAGGTCAGGGGGTTTGGCAACTAATGAAAAACTGTTTTTT
TRBJ2-1 | NA | NA | TRBV7-2 | CASSLGRSEQFF | TGTGCCAGCAGCTTAGGACGCTCCGAGCAGTTCTTC
TRBJ2-7 | NA | NA | TRBV18 | CASSPALAYEQYF | TGTGCCAGCTCACCGGCTCTTGCGTACGAGCAGTACTTC
TRBJ2-1 | NA | NA | TRBV4-3 | CASSQNPDPSNEQFF | TGCGCCAGCAGCCAAAACCCCGACCCTAGCAATGAGCAGTTCTTC
TRBJ2-2 | TRBD1 | NA | TRBV7-9 | CASSSDRGPNTGELFF | TGTGCCAGCAGCTCGGACAGGGGTCCAAACACCGGGGAGCTGTTTTTT
TRBJ2-7 | NA | NA | TRBV5-6 | CASSLAGTYSYEQYF | TGTGCCAGCAGCTTGGCAGGGACGTATTCCTACGAGCAGTACTTC
TRBJ2-7 | NA | once | TRBV7-7 | CASSVGTAGEQYF | TGTGCTAGCAGCGTTGGGACGGCCGGCGAGCAGTACTTC
TRBJ2-3 | TRBD2 | NA | TRBV27 | CASSSHSGSLADTQYF | TGTGCCAGCAGTTCCCATAGCGGGAGTCTTGCAGATACGCAGTATTTT
TRBJ2-7 | TRBD2 | NA | TRBV27 | CASSPGTSGDYEQYF | TGTGCCAGCAGCCCGGGGACTAGCGGGGACTACGAGCAGTACTTC
TRBJ2-2 | NA | NA | TRBV10-2 | CASSFLGNTGELFF | TGCGCCAGCAGTTTTTTGGGGAACACCGGGGAGCTGTTTTTT
TRBJ2-3 | NA | NA | TRBV12-5 | CASGLVGSPLGTQYF | TGTGCTAGTGGTTTGGTAGGCAGTCCCCTTGGTACGCAGTATTTT
TRBJ2-7 | NA | NA | TRBV5-6 | CASSRGSSYEQYF | TGTGCCAGCAGTAGGGGGTCGTCGTACGAGCAGTACTTC
TRBJ1-1 | NA | NA | TRBV28 | CASSSNRAEAFF | TGTGCCAGCAGTTCAAACAGGGCTGAAGCTTTCTTT
TRBJ1-2 | TRBD1 | NA | TRBV18 | CASSLDRVWGYGYTF | TGTGCCAGCTCACTGGACAGGGTTTGGGGCTATGGCTACACCTTC
TRBJ2-1 | NA | NA | TRBV27 | CASSFLTDYLNEQFF | TGTGCCAGCAGTTTCTTGACGGACTATCTCAATGAGCAGTTCTTC
TRBJ2-1 | TRBD2 | NA | TRBV27 | CASRGGVDNEQFF | TGTGCCAGCAGGGGGGGGGTGGACAATGAGCAGTTCTTC
TRBJ2-3 | TRBD2 | NA | TRBV5-1 | CASSLEVAGGTDTQYF | TGCGCCAGCAGCTTGGAAGTAGCGGGGGGCACAGATACGCAGTATTTT
TRBJ2-7 | NA | NA | TRBV2 | CASSGERYEQYF | TGTGCCAGCAGTGGGGAGAGATACGAGCAGTACTTC
TRBJ1-5 | NA | NA | TRBV21-1 | CASKQIRPTGILSQPQHF | TGTGCCAGCAAGCAAATTCGCCCTACAGGGATCTTAAGTCAGCCCCAGCATTTT
TRBJ2-2 | TRBD1 | NA | TRBV19 | CASSIDRGGRTGELFF | TGTGCCAGTAGTATAGATCGAGGGGGCCGGACCGGGGAGCTGTTTTTT
TRBJ2-3 | TRBD1 | NA | TRBV10-3 | CAISDLGINNRGDTDTQYF | TGTGCCATCAGTGACCTGGGGATTAATAACAGGGGGGACACAGATACGCAGTATTTT